This T cell receptor (beta chain) was obtained from a study of cytomegalovirus exposure and HLA in healthy donors (dated by TCRdb to the late 2010s). Background on the whole study: An earlier analysis of 587 of the donors reported approximately 260 Gb of sequence data and 95 million to 140 million unique TCR beta sequences obtained from about 179 million T cells. Approximately 310 gigabases of sequencing data and tens of millions of unique TCR sequences were included in an early release covering roughly 700 HLA-typed donors. Of the 300 to 500 genotyped donors, 70% to 90% were placed in the genetic ancestry cluster associated with self-reported Caucasian donors. The study was designed to test whether signatures of past pathogen exposure could be identified by cataloging public T cell receptors. The study profiled the T cell repertoires of hundreds of subjects by immunosequencing and related them to cytomegalovirus serostatus. A separate validation cohort of 100 to 150 different subjects was used in addition to the approximately 610-subject first cohort. High-throughput TCR immunosequencing, statistical association of individual TCRs with disease status, and machine learning were combined to predict cytomegalovirus infection status. A later analysis re-examined previously published TCR beta repertoires from several hundred donors and added high-resolution HLA genotyping to investigate patterns of TCR occurrence. In the later analysis, no new phenotypic data were used to find candidate immune exposures; instead, reliance was placed on TCR beta sequences and their occurrence across donors. To decide whether each TCR beta V gene segment behaved as functional or pseudogenic, an earlier analysis of fewer than 750 of the donors relied on high-throughput TCR beta sequencing. Donor age, sex, ethnicity and CMV serostatus were collected together with the repertoire data. A later genetic analysis used genome-wide SNP genotypes for about 60% of the 666 donors, treating that subset as a discovery cohort. Every repertoire in the discovery cohort had been generated on one and the same sequencing platform. Both class I and class II loci were covered by HLA typing, at four-digit resolution. The number of typed donors differed by locus: about 620-640 for A, B, C, DRB1 and DQB1; about 520 for DQA1; about 600 for DPA1; and 400 to 480 for DPB1. Because of strong linkage in the cohort, a handful of DR-DQ haplotypes were treated as single units for association and clustering. Among 300 to 500 genotyped donors of the cohort, an average of about 220,000 unique TCR beta nucleotide sequences was sequenced per donor, of which approximately 18% were non-productive. What the authors observed across the whole study: Only TCR beta chains were sequenced in this cohort, and the absence of alpha or paired-chain data limited detectable features. Some IMGT-functional V segments, including TRBV6-2 and TRBV6-3, could not be told apart with the 87-base-pair reads, so those segments were excluded. While some public TCRs were present in many individuals, most TCR sequences turned up only very rarely across donors. According to a later analysis, most CMV-associated TCR beta chains appeared to be HLA-restricted, and the HLA associations seemed to be driven largely by CMV exposure. Cytomegalovirus status was reported to be diagnosed by the classifier with high specificity and sensitivity in both the original and validation cohorts. In an earlier analysis of approximately 590 of the donors, most TCR beta V segments were observed in productive rearrangements about 87% or about 30% of the time, broadly matching IMGT annotations. For the cohort, immune exposure information was limited to CMV serostatus. The authors suggested that the approach could potentially be generalized to other disease states and immunological phenotypes. Correlated functional status among segregating V segments might be attributable to linkage disequilibrium, but an unknown experimental factor could not be ruled out. In vitro tests confirmed that three of the cytomegalovirus-associated TCR beta chains recognize cytomegalovirus antigens. The earlier analysis of 450 to 700 of the donors excluded some 15 rarely observed V segments, including chromosome 9 orphons, because counts were too low. V-gene and J-gene trimming of TCR beta chains was associated with a missense DCLRE1C variant in a later genetic analysis, and the association was replicated in an independent cohort. A further reported finding was that TCR beta sequences accurately predicted the HLA-A and HLA-B alleles for most subjects in the first cohort. A group of highly shared sequence variants was considered likely to be a technical artifact of the sequencing pipeline. In a later analysis, HLA-associated TCR beta chains showed more clonal expansion and lower generation probabilities than non-associated chains that were equally common. A later genetic analysis reported fewer N-insertions in productive TCRs among donors in an Asian-associated ancestry cluster than the roughly 620-donor mean. Presence/absence analyses assumed roughly uniform sequencing depth across donors, an assumption that may not hold. A later analysis found that TCR association rates varied across HLA loci, with DRB1 alleles showing the most associated TCRs and HLA-C alleles the fewest. The study listed approximately 150 TCR beta chains as associated with cytomegalovirus. Strong co-occurrence of HLA alleles, especially DR and DQ, made assigning TCR associations to individual alleles difficult. In a later analysis, several top co-occurrence clusters were reported to appear linked to parvovirus B19, influenza, CMV and Epstein-Barr virus. A later analysis associated 16,951 TCR beta sequences with specific HLA alleles at a false discovery rate of 0.05. HLA typing was unavailable for some donors at each locus, so association tests used only the typed subset.

Library preparation was by the immunoSEQ multiplex PCR assay. A mixture of 60 forward primers for TCR Vbeta segments and 13 reverse primers for TCR Jbeta segments was used in the multiplex PCR. The CDR3 region of rearranged TCR beta genes was amplified from genomic DNA with a multiplex PCR assay. On the Illumina HiSeq System, the amplified TCR beta libraries were sequenced as 87-base-pair reads. The source study handled its data this way. A later analysis tallied 70 million to 100 million unique TCR beta chains across the 640 or so repertoires, and around 10 million of those chains were shared by two or more donors. Raw reads were error-corrected and collapsed into unique sequences by a nearest-neighbor algorithm in which closely related sequences were merged to remove PCR and sequencing errors. Alignment of CDR3 sequences to IMGT reference sequences was used to assign V, D and J gene segments. Each retained sequence needed at least a six-nucleotide match to both a V gene segment and a J gene segment. Rearrangements were called productive when the CDR3 lacked stop codons and stayed in frame with V and J; all others were non-productive. Following IMGT convention, CDR3 was defined as the stretch from the second conserved V-encoded cysteine up to the conserved J-encoded phenylalanine. In an earlier analysis of more than 550 of the donors, sequences lacking an unambiguous match to a single V gene segment were excluded. In an earlier analysis of approximately 560 of the donors, a V segment was called functional when productive rearrangements were above 56.7%, and segregating when the standard deviation between donors exceeded 5%. To diagnose cytomegalovirus status from the catalog of TCR beta chain sequences, a statistical classification framework was built. In a later analysis, V and J genes were assigned by comparing TCR nucleotide sequences against IMGT/GENE-DB human TR gene sequences. The TCRdist pipeline was used in a later analysis to assign CDR3 sequences and most-parsimonious VDJ recombination scenarios. In a later analysis, each TCR beta chain was defined by its CDR3 amino acid sequence together with its V-gene family, and reads lacking a unique V-gene family were excluded. As a way to deal with suspected cross-contamination and a sequencing artifact, a later analysis dropped 640 or so nucleotide sequences that were highly shared and had low generation probability. In a later analysis, a clonal expansion index for each public chain was calculated from normalized within-repertoire ranks of inferred template counts. A later analysis computed generation probabilities with a VDJ recombination model fitted to out-of-frame rearrangements, and checked the results against IGoR. Hypergeometric tests were used in a later analysis to score TCR-TCR, TCR-HLA and TCR-CMV co-occurrence, with a repertoire-size bias correction applied to the TCR pairs. In a later analysis, false discovery rates were estimated by permuting HLA or CMV assignments 20 times. In a later analysis, co-occurring TCRs were grouped with DBSCAN, and TCRdist sequence similarity was added when clustering was performed within HLA-allele-positive subsets. Repertoires with fewer than 30,000 or more than 120,000 public chains, plus five repertoires with anomalous nucleotide sharing, were excluded from co-occurrence clustering. TCRdb's version of the immuneACCESS table is confined to in-frame rearrangements and falls short of the full clone set. An unresolved V gene accounts for under half of the shortfall where checked; the remainder is of unknown origin. The V and J calls and the clone size are those of that table, but D and trimming were determined from the DNA. Here the sample has 140,000 to 150,000 clones; over 60% occur a single time. Clones ranked in the top ten supply about 1.7% of the sample.

In total, roughly 670 healthy bone marrow donors made up the cohort. At the time of sampling, every cohort member was nominally healthy, though immune exposures that went unrecorded were likely present. The donor tested CMV seronegative and was one of the 352 seronegative cohort members. Every donor gave a peripheral blood sample, and the peripheral blood mononuclear cells from that sample were used for TCR beta sequencing. Genomic DNA was extracted from the blood cell samples with the Qiagen DNeasy Blood Extraction Kit. For this clone: The antigen this receptor binds is unknown. Per-base qualities were not stored, and no clone one base away is much larger.

Cut back by 0 bases and 6 bases, the V and J ends lie 11 bases apart. The germline V gene (reference sequence) specifies GTSNPN as CDR1 and SVGIG as CDR2. Including the terminal cysteine and phenylalanine, the CDR3 comprises 13 residues. Only CDR3 DNA is held: 39 bases, read in frame from base 1. This receptor chain uses TRBV30 and TRBJ1-2; the D gene is possibly TRBD1, with 5 bases matching. The sample was PBMCs. The clonotype was recovered from a woman aged 25 to 39 in good health and CMV-seronegative. The DNA reads as follows: TGTGCCTGGAGTGTACGGCAGGGTGATGGCTACACCTTC. The translation is CAWSVRQGDGYTF.